The clone carrying this T cell receptor (beta chain) was recorded once. The sample originates from a study of blood T cell repertoires in COVID-19. Study-wide background: T cells, B-cell-depleted T cells, or PBMCs provided the cDNA or gDNA that served as material.

Adults between roughly 18 and 89 years of age took part from 20 to 25 US areas. Membership in each cohort depended on participant-reported clinical history. The V end was cut by 3 bases, the J end by 3 bases, with 15 bases between. The CDR3 has 16 amino acids. Germline-derived CDR1 and CDR2 are MDHEN and SYDVKM. Per the study methods: Scientists estimated how many nucleated cells there were by amplifying reference gene primers. Produced via immunoSEQ multiplex PCR; TCRdb's table is partial and in-frame only. The V and J calls and the clone size are those of that table, but D and trimming were determined from the DNA. This table has approximately 450,000 clones, 85% to 90% appearing once.

This chain connects TRBV28 to TRBJ1-5, with D tentatively TRBD1 (6 bases). The sample taken for sequencing was PBMCs or T cells enriched from blood (not recorded which). The receptor comes from a man younger than 45 who had recovered from COVID-19. The CDR3 loop is CASSFRQALLNQPQHF. In nucleotides, the CDR3 is TGTGCCAGCAGTTTCAGACAGGCCCTGCTCAATCAGCCCCAGCATTTT.